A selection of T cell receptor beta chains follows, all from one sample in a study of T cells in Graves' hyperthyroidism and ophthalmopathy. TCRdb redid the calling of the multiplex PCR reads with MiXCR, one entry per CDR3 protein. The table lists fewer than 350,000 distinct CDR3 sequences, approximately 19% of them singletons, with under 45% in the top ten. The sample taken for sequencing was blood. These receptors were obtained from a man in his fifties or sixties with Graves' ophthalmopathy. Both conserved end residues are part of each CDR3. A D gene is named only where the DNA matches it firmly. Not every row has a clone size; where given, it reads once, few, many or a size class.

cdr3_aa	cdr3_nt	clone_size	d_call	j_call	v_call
CASSELRGTGELFF	TGTGCCAGCAGTGAACTTCGGGGGACCGGGGAGCTGTTTTTT	NA	NA	TRBJ2-2	TRBV6-1
CAWSPGQPPNEQYF	TGTGCCTGGAGTCCTGGACAGCCGCCTAACGAGCAGTACTTC	many	NA	TRBJ2-7	TRBV30
CSAAGARGDTGELFF	TGCAGTGCTGCAGGGGCGCGCGGGGACACCGGGGAGCTGTTTTTT	NA	NA	TRBJ2-2	TRBV20-1
CASSLGRRGTFSNQPQHF	TGTGCCAGCAGCTTAGGCCGGAGAGGGACATTTAGCAATCAGCCCCAGCATTTT	many	NA	TRBJ1-5	TRBV11-2
CASSPGTSGRGPFDEQFF	TGTGCCAGCAGCCCCGGGACTAGCGGGAGGGGCCCGTTCGATGAGCAGTTCTTC	NA	TRBD2	TRBJ2-1	TRBV11-2
CASSRIQGNTGELFF	TGTGCCAGCAGCCGTATACAGGGGAACACCGGGGAGCTGTTTTTT	few	NA	TRBJ2-2	TRBV9
CASSLPGQGSYEQYF	TGTGCCAGCAGCTTACCCGGACAGGGCTCCTACGAGCAGTACTTC	many	TRBD1	TRBJ2-7	TRBV7-9
CASSSTGTPYEQYF	TGTGCCAGCTCGTCTACCGGGACACCCTACGAGCAGTACTTC	many	NA	TRBJ2-7	TRBV18
CASSFSTGIYEQYF	TGTGCCAGCAGTTTCTCAACAGGGATCTACGAGCAGTACTTC	NA	NA	TRBJ2-7	TRBV28
CAISAGAGNTIYF	TGTGCCATCAGTGCGGGAGCTGGAAACACCATATATTTT	NA	NA	TRBJ1-3	TRBV10-3
CASKGQTNTEAFF	TGTGCCAGCAAAGGACAGACGAACACTGAAGCTTTCTTT	many	NA	TRBJ1-1	TRBV18
CASRTSGASTDTQYF	TGTGCCAGCAGAACTAGCGGGGCGAGCACAGATACGCAGTATTTT	NA	TRBD2	TRBJ2-3	TRBV6-1